What follows are 7 T cell receptor beta chains derived from one specimen sequenced in a study of cytomegalovirus exposure and HLA in healthy donors. Use of 60 Vbeta and 13 Jbeta primers characterized the PCR. Produced via immunoSEQ multiplex PCR; TCRdb's table is partial and in-frame only. Of more than 110,000 clones in the sample, 60% to 80% were seen once. The sequenced sample was PBMCs. These receptors were obtained from a man in his late teens or twenties in good health and CMV-seronegative.

The chain employs TRBV5-1 and TRBJ1-6; TRBD1 matches at 8 bases. With 3 bases clipped from V and 9 bases from J, the junction kept 14 bases outside the gene matches. The CDR3 loop spans 17 amino acids. Germline values: CDR1 SGHRS, CDR2 YFSETQ. The chain's CDR3 is CASSSGYRGFLGSPLHF. The CDR3 DNA reads TGCGCCAGCAGCTCGGGCTACAGGGGGTTTCTAGGTTCACCCCTCCACTTT.

The chain links TRBV7-3 to TRBJ2-3; 15 nucleotides align to TRBD2. There are 16 residues in the CDR3. V shed 7 bases, J shed 4 bases, and the junction held 6 bases outside the gene matches. Germline CDR1 and CDR2: SGHTA and FQGTGA. CDR3 in amino acids: CASTSGLAGGPDTQYF. CDR3 in DNA: TGTGCCAGCACCTCGGGACTAGCGGGGGGACCAGATACGCAGTATTTT.

This clone was observed a few times. The chain recombines TRBV6-1 with TRBJ2-7; D gene unclear. CDR1 is MNHNS, CDR2 SASEGT, per germline. V was clipped by 4 bases and J by 3 bases, with 7 bases between them. The CDR3 loop spans 12 amino acids. The CDR3 protein is CASSVSSYEQYF. The DNA of the CDR3 is TGTGCCAGCAGTGTATCCAGCTACGAGCAGTACTTC.

This clone was seen a handful of times. The rearrangement uses TRBV6-5 and TRBJ1-3; D is perhaps TRBD1 (6 bases). CDR3 length: 14 amino acids. The germline CDR1 and CDR2 sequences are MNHEY and SVGAGI. V lost 6 bases and J lost 0, with 9 bases in between. CDR3 protein: CASRDSFSGNTIYF. The DNA for the CDR3 is TGTGCCAGCAGGGACAGCTTCTCTGGAAACACCATATATTTT.

This chain connects TRBV14 to TRBJ2-7; TRBD2 matches 9 bases. The junction had 16 bases not matched to a gene; V was cut back by 4 bases and J by 3 bases. Germline V gene data show CDR1 as SGHDN and CDR2 as FVKESK. CDR3 size: 18 residues. CDR3 region: CASSPSGGPLPRFYEQYF. The CDR3 DNA is TGTGCCAGCAGCCCAAGCGGGGGGCCTCTCCCACGATTCTACGAGCAGTACTTC.

This clone came up a few times. This chain links TRBV5-4 with TRBJ1-1; 7 bases are shared with TRBD1. Germline lookup yields CDR1 SGHNT and CDR2 YYREEE (reference sequence). V dropped 3 bases and J dropped 5; count of bases not matched to a gene: 1. The CDR3 length is 12 residues. The CDR3, as DNA: TGTGCCAGCAGCTGGGGACAGACTGAAGCTTTCTTT. This gives the protein CASSWGQTEAFF.

The gene calls are TRBV27 and TRBJ2-1, with 12 bases that match TRBD2. The V gene's germline CDR1 is MNHEY and CDR2 SMNVEV (reference sequence). Germline trimming cut 3 bases from V and 5 bases from J; bases unmatched to any gene: 8. CDR3 length: 17 amino acids. The CDR3 spells CASSLRLAGGRNNEQFF. CDR3 nucleotides: TGTGCCAGCAGTTTGCGGCTAGCGGGGGGGCGTAACAATGAGCAGTTCTTC.